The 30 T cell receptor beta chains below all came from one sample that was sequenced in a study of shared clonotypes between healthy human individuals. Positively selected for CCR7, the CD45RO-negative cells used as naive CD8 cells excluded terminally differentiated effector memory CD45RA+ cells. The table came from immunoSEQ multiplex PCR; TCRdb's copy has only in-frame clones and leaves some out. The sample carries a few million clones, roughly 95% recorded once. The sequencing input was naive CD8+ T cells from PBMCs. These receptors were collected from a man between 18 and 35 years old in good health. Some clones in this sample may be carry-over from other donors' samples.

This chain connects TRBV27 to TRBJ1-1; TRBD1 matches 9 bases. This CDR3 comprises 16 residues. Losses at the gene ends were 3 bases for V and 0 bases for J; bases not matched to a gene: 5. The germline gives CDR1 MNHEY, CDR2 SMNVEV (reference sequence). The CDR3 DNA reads TGTGCCAGCAGTTTCCGACAGGGGGAAATGAACACTGAAGCTTTCTTT. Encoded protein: CASSFRQGEMNTEAFF.

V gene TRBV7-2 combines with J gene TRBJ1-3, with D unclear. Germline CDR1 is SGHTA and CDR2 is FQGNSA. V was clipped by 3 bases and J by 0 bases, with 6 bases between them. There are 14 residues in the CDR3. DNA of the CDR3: TGTGCCAGCAGCTTCGGAGTCTCTGGAAACACCATATATTTT. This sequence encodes CASSFGVSGNTIYF.

The CDR3 sequence: CASSPQGVYEQYF. CDR3 coding DNA: TGTGCCAGCAGCCCCCAGGGTGTCTACGAGCAGTACTTC. V and J are TRBV28 and TRBJ2-7, with D perhaps matching TRBD1 (5 bases). The germline V gene has CDR1 MDHEN and CDR2 SYDVKM. CDR3 length equals 13 residues. With 6 bases removed from V and 3 bases from J, the gap between germline ends came to 12 bases.

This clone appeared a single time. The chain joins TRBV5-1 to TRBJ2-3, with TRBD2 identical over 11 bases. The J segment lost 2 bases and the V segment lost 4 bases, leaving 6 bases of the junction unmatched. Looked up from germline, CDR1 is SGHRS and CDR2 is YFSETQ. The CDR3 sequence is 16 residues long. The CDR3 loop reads CASSEIAGGPTDTQYF. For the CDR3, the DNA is TGCGCCAGCAGCGAGATAGCGGGAGGGCCCACAGATACGCAGTATTTT.

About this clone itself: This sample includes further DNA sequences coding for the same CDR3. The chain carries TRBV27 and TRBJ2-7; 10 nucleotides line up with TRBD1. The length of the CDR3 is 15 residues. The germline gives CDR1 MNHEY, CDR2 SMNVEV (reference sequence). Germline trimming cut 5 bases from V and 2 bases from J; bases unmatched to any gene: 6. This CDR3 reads CASSPTGTGAYEQYF. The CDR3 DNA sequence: TGTGCCAGCAGTCCGACCGGGACAGGGGCCTACGAGCAGTACTTC.

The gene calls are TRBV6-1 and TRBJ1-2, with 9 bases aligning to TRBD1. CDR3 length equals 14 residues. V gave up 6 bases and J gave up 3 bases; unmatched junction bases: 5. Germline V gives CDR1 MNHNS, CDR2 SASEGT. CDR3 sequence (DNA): TGTGCCAGCAGGGGGTGGGACAGGGACTATGGCTACACCTTC. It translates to CASRGWDRDYGYTF.

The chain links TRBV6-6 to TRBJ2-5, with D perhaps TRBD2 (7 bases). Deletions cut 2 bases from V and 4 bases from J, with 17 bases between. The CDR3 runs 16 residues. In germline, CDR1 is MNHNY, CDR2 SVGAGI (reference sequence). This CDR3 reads CASSYPTQGGGETQYF. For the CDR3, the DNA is TGTGCCAGCAGTTACCCAACCCAAGGGGGGGGAGAGACCCAGTACTTC.

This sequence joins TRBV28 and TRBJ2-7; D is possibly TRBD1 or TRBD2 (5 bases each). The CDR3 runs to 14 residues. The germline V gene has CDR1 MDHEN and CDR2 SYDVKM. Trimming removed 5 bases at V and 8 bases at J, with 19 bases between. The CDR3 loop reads CASSAPGTDFQQYF. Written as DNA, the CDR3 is TGTGCCAGCAGTGCACCCGGGACCGATTTCCAGCAGTACTTC. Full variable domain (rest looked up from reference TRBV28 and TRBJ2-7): DVKVTQSSRYLVKRTGEKVFLECVQDMDHENMFWYRQDPGLGLRLIYFSYDVKMKEKGDIPEGYSVSREKKERFSLILESASTNQTSMYLCASSAPGTDFQQYFGPGTRLTVT.

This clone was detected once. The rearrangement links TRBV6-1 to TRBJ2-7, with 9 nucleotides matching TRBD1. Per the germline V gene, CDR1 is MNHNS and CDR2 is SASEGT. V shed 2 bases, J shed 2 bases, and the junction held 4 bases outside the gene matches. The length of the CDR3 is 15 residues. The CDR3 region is CASSERTGDPYEQYF. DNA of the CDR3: TGTGCCAGCAGTGAACGGACAGGGGATCCCTACGAGCAGTACTTC.

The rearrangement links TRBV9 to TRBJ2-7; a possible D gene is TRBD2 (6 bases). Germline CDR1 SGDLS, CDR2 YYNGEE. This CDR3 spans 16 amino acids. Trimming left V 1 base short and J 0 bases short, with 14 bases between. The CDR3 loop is CASSVFGSGNSYEQYF. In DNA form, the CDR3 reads TGTGCCAGCAGCGTATTCGGTAGCGGTAACTCCTACGAGCAGTACTTC.

The CDR3, as DNA: TGCGCCAGCAGCCAGAGGGTCGACTACGAGCAGTACTTC. Its translation: CASSQRVDYEQYF. V is TRBV4-1 and J is TRBJ2-7; possibly TRBD2 for D (5 bases). The V end lost 3 bases, the J end lost 3 bases, and 9 bases lay between the germline ends. Germline V gives CDR1 MGHRA, CDR2 YSYEKL. The CDR3 is 13 amino acids.

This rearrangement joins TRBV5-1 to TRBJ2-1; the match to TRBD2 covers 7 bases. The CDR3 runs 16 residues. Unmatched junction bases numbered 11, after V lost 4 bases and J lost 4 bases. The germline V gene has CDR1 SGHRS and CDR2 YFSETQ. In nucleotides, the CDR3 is TGCGCCAGCAGCCTGCCGGGACTAAATAAGTACAATGAGCAGTTCTTC. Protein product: CASSLPGLNKYNEQFF.

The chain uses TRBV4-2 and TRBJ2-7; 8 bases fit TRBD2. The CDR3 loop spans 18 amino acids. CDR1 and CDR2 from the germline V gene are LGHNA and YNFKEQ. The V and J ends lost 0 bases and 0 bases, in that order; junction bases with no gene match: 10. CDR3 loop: CASSQDFVTSGYSYEQYF. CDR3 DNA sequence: TGTGCCAGCAGCCAAGACTTCGTTACTAGCGGATACTCCTACGAGCAGTACTTC.

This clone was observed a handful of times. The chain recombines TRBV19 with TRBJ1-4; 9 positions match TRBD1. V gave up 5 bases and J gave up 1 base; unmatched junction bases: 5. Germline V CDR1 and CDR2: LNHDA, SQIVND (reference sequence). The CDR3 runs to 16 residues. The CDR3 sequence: CASSPGQGLTNEKLFF. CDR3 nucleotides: TGTGCCAGTAGTCCCGGACAGGGGCTAACTAATGAAAAACTGTTTTTT.

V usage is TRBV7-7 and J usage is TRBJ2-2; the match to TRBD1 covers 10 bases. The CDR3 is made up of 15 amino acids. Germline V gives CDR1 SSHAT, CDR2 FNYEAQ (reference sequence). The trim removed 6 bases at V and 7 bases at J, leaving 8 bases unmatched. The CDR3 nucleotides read TGTGCCAGCAGGGACCGGGACAGGGGAGTCGGGGAGCTGTTTTTT. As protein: CASRDRDRGVGELFF.

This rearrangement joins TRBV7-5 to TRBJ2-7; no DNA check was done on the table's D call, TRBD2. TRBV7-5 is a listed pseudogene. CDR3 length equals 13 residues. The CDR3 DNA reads TGTGCCAGAAGCTCGACTGTACGCTACGAGCAGTACTTC. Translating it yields CARSSTVRYEQYF.

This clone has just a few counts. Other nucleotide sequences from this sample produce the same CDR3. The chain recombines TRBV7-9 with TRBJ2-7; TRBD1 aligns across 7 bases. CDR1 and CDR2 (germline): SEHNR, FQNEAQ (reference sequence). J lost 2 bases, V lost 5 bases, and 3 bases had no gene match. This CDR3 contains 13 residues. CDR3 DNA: TGTGCCAGCAGCCCCGACAGGGCCTACGAGCAGTACTTC. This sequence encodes CASSPDRAYEQYF.

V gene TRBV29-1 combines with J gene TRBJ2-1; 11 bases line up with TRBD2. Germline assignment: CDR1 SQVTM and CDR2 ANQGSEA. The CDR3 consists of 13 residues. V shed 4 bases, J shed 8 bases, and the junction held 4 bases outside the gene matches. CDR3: CSVVAGGPYEQFF. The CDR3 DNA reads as TGCAGCGTTGTAGCGGGAGGGCCTTATGAGCAGTTCTTC.

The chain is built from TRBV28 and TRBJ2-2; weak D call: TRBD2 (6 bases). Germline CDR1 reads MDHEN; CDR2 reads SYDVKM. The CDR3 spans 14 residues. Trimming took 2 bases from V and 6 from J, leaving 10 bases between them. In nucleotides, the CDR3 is TGTGCCAGCAGTTTAAGGAGGGTGCCCGGGGAGCTGTTTTTT. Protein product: CASSLRRVPGELFF.

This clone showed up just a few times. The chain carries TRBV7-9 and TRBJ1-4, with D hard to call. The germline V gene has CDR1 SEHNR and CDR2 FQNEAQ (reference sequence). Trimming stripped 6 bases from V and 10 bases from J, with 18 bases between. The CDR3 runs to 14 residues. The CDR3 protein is CASRPLGDLGKLFF. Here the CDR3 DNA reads TGTGCCAGCAGGCCACTCGGGGATCTCGGAAAACTGTTTTTT.

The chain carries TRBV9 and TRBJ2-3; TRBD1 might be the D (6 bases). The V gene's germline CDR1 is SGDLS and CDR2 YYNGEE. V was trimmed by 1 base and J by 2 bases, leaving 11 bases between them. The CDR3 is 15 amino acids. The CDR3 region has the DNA TGTGCCAGCAGCGTATGGGGGCGGACCACAGATACGCAGTATTTT. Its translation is CASSVWGRTTDTQYF.

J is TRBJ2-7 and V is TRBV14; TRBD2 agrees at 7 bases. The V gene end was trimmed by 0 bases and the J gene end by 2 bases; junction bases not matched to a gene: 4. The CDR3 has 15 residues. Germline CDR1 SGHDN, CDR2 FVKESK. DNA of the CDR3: TGTGCCAGCAGCCAAGATCCGGGAGGTGCCTACGAGCAGTACTTC. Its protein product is CASSQDPGGAYEQYF.

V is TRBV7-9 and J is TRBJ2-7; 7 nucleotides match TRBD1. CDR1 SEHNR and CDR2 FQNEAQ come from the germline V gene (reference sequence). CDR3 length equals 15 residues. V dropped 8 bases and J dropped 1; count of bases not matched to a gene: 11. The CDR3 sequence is CASESTQGVSYEQYF. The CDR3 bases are TGTGCCAGCGAATCTACCCAGGGGGTTTCCTACGAGCAGTACTTC.

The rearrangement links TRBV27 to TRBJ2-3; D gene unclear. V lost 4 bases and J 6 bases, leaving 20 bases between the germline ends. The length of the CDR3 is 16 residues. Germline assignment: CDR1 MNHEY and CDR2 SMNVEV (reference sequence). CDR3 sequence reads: CASSSRTYLGMDTQYF. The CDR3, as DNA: TGTGCCAGCAGTTCACGGACCTACCTGGGTATGGATACGCAGTATTTT.

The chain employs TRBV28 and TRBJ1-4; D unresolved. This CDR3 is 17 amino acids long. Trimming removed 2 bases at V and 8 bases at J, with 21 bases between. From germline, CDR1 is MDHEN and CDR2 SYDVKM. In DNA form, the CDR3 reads TGTGCCAGCAGTTTAGACCGGGTCAGGCGGTTGGAGGAAAAACTGTTTTTT. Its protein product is CASSLDRVRRLEEKLFF.

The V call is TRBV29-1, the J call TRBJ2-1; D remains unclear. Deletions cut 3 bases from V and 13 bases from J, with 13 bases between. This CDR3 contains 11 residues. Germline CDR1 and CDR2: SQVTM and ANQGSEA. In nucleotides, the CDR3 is TGCAGCGTTGACGTCGGCATGAGACAGTTCTTC. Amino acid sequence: CSVDVGMRQFF.

The CDR3 sequence: CASSPPETAGYGYTF. In DNA form, the CDR3 reads TGTGCCAGCTCACCACCAGAAACAGCCGGCTATGGCTACACCTTC. This chain uses TRBV18 with TRBJ1-2; D is undetermined. V lost 0 bases and J lost 4, with 12 bases in between. The germline CDR1 and CDR2 sequences are KGHSH and LQKENI. The CDR3 has 15 amino acids.

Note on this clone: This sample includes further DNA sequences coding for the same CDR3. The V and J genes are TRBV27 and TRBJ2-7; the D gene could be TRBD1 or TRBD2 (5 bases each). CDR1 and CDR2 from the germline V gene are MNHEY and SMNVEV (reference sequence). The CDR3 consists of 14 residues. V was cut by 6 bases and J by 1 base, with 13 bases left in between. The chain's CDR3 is CASRPGTASYEQYF. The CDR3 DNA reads TGTGCCAGCAGACCCGGGACGGCTTCCTACGAGCAGTACTTC.

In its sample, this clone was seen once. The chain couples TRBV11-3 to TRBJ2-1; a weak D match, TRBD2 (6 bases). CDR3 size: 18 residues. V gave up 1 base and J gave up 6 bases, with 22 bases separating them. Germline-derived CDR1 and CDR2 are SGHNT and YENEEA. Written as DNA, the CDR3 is TGTGCCAGCAGCTTAGGATTCGTACCGGGAGAGGCGGCCAATGAGCAGTTCTTC. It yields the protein CASSLGFVPGEAANEQFF.

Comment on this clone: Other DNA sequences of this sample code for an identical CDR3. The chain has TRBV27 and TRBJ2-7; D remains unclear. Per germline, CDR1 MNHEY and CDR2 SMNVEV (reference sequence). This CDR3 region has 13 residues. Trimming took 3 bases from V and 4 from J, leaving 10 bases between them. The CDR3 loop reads CASSFGLLYEQYF. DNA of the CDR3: TGTGCCAGCAGTTTCGGTTTGTTGTACGAGCAGTACTTC.